The rows below give T cell receptor beta chains drawn from one sample of a study of CD8 T cells in ankylosing spondylitis. TCRdb re-derived calls from the 5' RACE reads in MiXCR, one entry per CDR3 protein. The sample lists some 100,000 distinct CDR3 sequences; about 8.6% were seen once. Input material: blood, either unsorted or a sorted T cell fraction (not recorded which). All receptors come from a male donor with ankylosing spondylitis or in good health (not recorded which). Each CDR3 is given with its conserved first and last residue. D genes are given only for firm matches. Clone sizes are given selectively: once, few, many, or a class where the clone is expanded.

J gene: TRBJ2-5; D gene: .; V gene: TRBV9; clone size: .; CDR3 length: 15; CDR3 DNA: TGTGCCAGCAGCGCTACCCCGGACAGCGAAGAGACCCAGTACTTC; CDR3 protein: CASSATPDSEETQYF
J gene: TRBJ2-3; D gene: .; V gene: TRBV4-3; clone size: many; CDR3 length: 15; CDR3 DNA: TGCGCCAGCAGCCAAGATCTGCCTGGGGAAGGGACGCAGTATTTT; CDR3 protein: CASSQDLPGEGTQYF
J gene: TRBJ2-1; D gene: .; V gene: TRBV11-2; clone size: .; CDR3 length: 14; CDR3 DNA: TGTGTCAGCAGCTTATTGCCAGGGTCGGCTGAGCAGTTCTTC; CDR3 protein: CVSSLLPGSAEQFF
J gene: TRBJ2-2; D gene: TRBD2; V gene: TRBV11-2; clone size: many; CDR3 length: 16; CDR3 DNA: TGTGCCAGCAGCTTTACTAGCGGGAAGTCGGCCGGGGAGCTGTTTTTT; CDR3 protein: CASSFTSGKSAGELFF
J gene: TRBJ2-1; D gene: TRBD2; V gene: TRBV4-3; clone size: many; CDR3 length: 15; CDR3 DNA: TGCGCCAGCAGCCAGGGGACTAGCTCCGTGCGGGAGCAGTTCTTC; CDR3 protein: CASSQGTSSVREQFF
J gene: TRBJ1-5; D gene: .; V gene: TRBV7-8; clone size: .; CDR3 length: 15; CDR3 DNA: TGTGCCAGCAGCTTAGCTACAGGGTTCGGTCAGCCCCAGCATTTT; CDR3 protein: CASSLATGFGQPQHF
J gene: TRBJ2-1; D gene: .; V gene: TRBV2; clone size: many; CDR3 length: 16; CDR3 DNA: TGTGCCAGCAGCCCGGGTTGGGGGAGCTCCTACAATGAGCAGTTCTTC; CDR3 protein: CASSPGWGSSYNEQFF
J gene: TRBJ2-6; D gene: .; V gene: TRBV20-1; clone size: few; CDR3 length: 16; CDR3 DNA: TGCAGTGCTAGAGGCCTGCAGGCCGTGGGGGCCAACGTCCTGACTTTC; CDR3 protein: CSARGLQAVGANVLTF
J gene: TRBJ2-5; D gene: TRBD2; V gene: TRBV9; clone size: many; CDR3 length: 16; CDR3 DNA: TGTGCCAGCAGCACCATTGCGGGGGTCGCCGTGGAGACCCAGTACTTC; CDR3 protein: CASSTIAGVAVETQYF
J gene: TRBJ1-4; D gene: TRBD1; V gene: TRBV5-1; clone size: many; CDR3 length: 15; CDR3 DNA: TGCGCCAGCAGCTTGGGTGGGACAGGGAATGAAAAACTGTTTTTT; CDR3 protein: CASSLGGTGNEKLFF
J gene: TRBJ1-1; D gene: .; V gene: TRBV7-2; clone size: many; CDR3 length: 14; CDR3 DNA: TGTGCCAGCAGCCTAGACCGGGTTGAAGCTGAAGCTTTCTTT; CDR3 protein: CASSLDRVEAEAFF
J gene: TRBJ2-3; D gene: .; V gene: TRBV30; clone size: .; CDR3 length: 14; CDR3 DNA: TGTGCCTGGAGCCTCGAGGTCTACCACACTGGGCAGTATTTT; CDR3 protein: CAWSLEVYHTGQYF
J gene: TRBJ1-1; D gene: .; V gene: TRBV6-5; clone size: many; CDR3 length: 16; CDR3 DNA: TGTGCCAGCAGTTACTCGTTGGGCAGGCTCAACACTGAAGCTTTCTTT; CDR3 protein: CASSYSLGRLNTEAFF
J gene: TRBJ2-7; D gene: .; V gene: TRBV5-1; clone size: many; CDR3 length: 14; CDR3 DNA: TGCGCCAGCAGCTTGGATCCGGGACCCTACGAGCAGTACTTC; CDR3 protein: CASSLDPGPYEQYF
J gene: TRBJ1-1; D gene: .; V gene: TRBV7-2; clone size: many; CDR3 length: 16; CDR3 DNA: TGTGCCAGCAGCTCCCCCAGGAGTCGGCTTAACACTGAAGCTTTCTTT; CDR3 protein: CASSSPRSRLNTEAFF
J gene: TRBJ2-1; D gene: .; V gene: TRBV10-3; clone size: many; CDR3 length: 14; CDR3 DNA: TGTGCCATCAGTGAGGTGGACAGTTACAATGAGCAGTTCTTC; CDR3 protein: CAISEVDSYNEQFF
J gene: TRBJ2-1; D gene: .; V gene: TRBV5-1; clone size: many; CDR3 length: 14; CDR3 DNA: TGCGCCACTAGTCCCAGCGGACCCTACAATGAGCAGTTCTTC; CDR3 protein: CATSPSGPYNEQFF
J gene: TRBJ2-1; D gene: TRBD2; V gene: TRBV5-1; clone size: many; CDR3 length: 16; CDR3 DNA: TGCGCCAGCAGCCCAACCTTAGCGGGAGGTGAGAATGAGCAGTTCTTC; CDR3 protein: CASSPTLAGGENEQFF
J gene: TRBJ1-1; D gene: .; V gene: TRBV29-1; clone size: many; CDR3 length: 12; CDR3 DNA: TGCAGCGTGGTGGCGAAAAACACTGAAGCTTTCTTT; CDR3 protein: CSVVAKNTEAFF
J gene: TRBJ2-1; D gene: .; V gene: TRBV7-8; clone size: few; CDR3 length: 14; CDR3 DNA: TGTGCCAGCAGCTTAGCGGCTATATACAATGAGCAGTTCTTC; CDR3 protein: CASSLAAIYNEQFF
J gene: TRBJ1-1; D gene: .; V gene: TRBV4-3; clone size: many; CDR3 length: 14; CDR3 DNA: TGCGCCAGCAGCCAAGTGGTGTGGAACACTGAAGCTTTCTTT; CDR3 protein: CASSQVVWNTEAFF
J gene: TRBJ2-7; D gene: .; V gene: TRBV20-1; clone size: many; CDR3 length: 12; CDR3 DNA: TGCAGTGCTAGGGACTGGGTCTACGAGCAGTACTTC; CDR3 protein: CSARDWVYEQYF
J gene: TRBJ1-1; D gene: .; V gene: TRBV5-6; clone size: many; CDR3 length: 13; CDR3 DNA: TGTGCCAGCAGCCTAGAACAGTACACTGAAGCTTTCTTT; CDR3 protein: CASSLEQYTEAFF
J gene: TRBJ1-5; D gene: .; V gene: TRBV4-3; clone size: many; CDR3 length: 18; CDR3 DNA: TGCGCCAGCAGCCAAGATATCATCTATAGACGGAGCAATCAGCCCCAGCATTTT; CDR3 protein: CASSQDIIYRRSNQPQHF
J gene: TRBJ2-3; D gene: .; V gene: TRBV29-1; clone size: many; CDR3 length: 12; CDR3 DNA: TGCAGCAAGACAGGAGACACAGATACGCAGTATTTT; CDR3 protein: CSKTGDTDTQYF
J gene: TRBJ2-5; D gene: .; V gene: TRBV20-1; clone size: .; CDR3 length: 13; CDR3 DNA: TGCAGTGCTAGAGTTCTAGCGCAAGAGACCCAGTACTTC; CDR3 protein: CSARVLAQETQYF
J gene: TRBJ1-6; D gene: .; V gene: TRBV7-9; clone size: many; CDR3 length: 16; CDR3 DNA: TGTGCCAGCAGCTTTCGGCCGTGGGGGGCTAATTCACCCCTCCACTTT; CDR3 protein: CASSFRPWGANSPLHF
J gene: TRBJ2-7; D gene: .; V gene: TRBV21-1; clone size: many; CDR3 length: 14; CDR3 DNA: TGTGCCAGCAGCAAGGGACTAGCGACATACGAGCAGTACTTC; CDR3 protein: CASSKGLATYEQYF
J gene: TRBJ1-2; D gene: .; V gene: TRBV29-1; clone size: .; CDR3 length: 13; CDR3 DNA: TGCAGCGTTGTTAGGGGGGCAAACTATGGCTACACCTTC; CDR3 protein: CSVVRGANYGYTF
J gene: TRBJ2-7; D gene: .; V gene: TRBV27; clone size: many; CDR3 length: 14; CDR3 DNA: TGTGCCAGCAGTGTCGGGGGAAGCTCCTACGAGCAGTACTTC; CDR3 protein: CASSVGGSSYEQYF
J gene: TRBJ2-7; D gene: TRBD1; V gene: TRBV11-2; clone size: many; CDR3 length: 14; CDR3 DNA: TGTGCCAGCAGCTTAGACGGGACAGGGTACGAGCAGTACTTC; CDR3 protein: CASSLDGTGYEQYF
J gene: TRBJ1-5; D gene: TRBD1; V gene: TRBV20-1; clone size: many; CDR3 length: 15; CDR3 DNA: TGCAGTGCTCCTGACAGGGGGCTGGGCAATCAGCCCCAGCATTTT; CDR3 protein: CSAPDRGLGNQPQHF
J gene: TRBJ2-3; D gene: TRBD2; V gene: TRBV12-3/TRBV12-4; clone size: many; CDR3 length: 15; CDR3 DNA: TGTGCCAGCAGTCTTAGCGGGAGTAGGGCAGATACGCAGTATTTT; CDR3 protein: CASSLSGSRADTQYF
J gene: TRBJ2-5; D gene: .; V gene: TRBV7-9; clone size: few; CDR3 length: 12; CDR3 DNA: TGTGCCAGCAGCTTGATCGGAGAGACCCAGTACTTC; CDR3 protein: CASSLIGETQYF
J gene: TRBJ1-1; D gene: .; V gene: TRBV12-3/TRBV12-4; clone size: many; CDR3 length: 10; CDR3 DNA: TGTGCCAGCAGGCCCAATGAAGCTTTCTTT; CDR3 protein: CASRPNEAFF
J gene: TRBJ2-7; D gene: .; V gene: TRBV5-1; clone size: .; CDR3 length: 16; CDR3 DNA: TGCGCCAGCAGCTTGGGGTTCGGACAGCCGCCCTACGAGCAGTACTTC; CDR3 protein: CASSLGFGQPPYEQYF
J gene: TRBJ2-7; D gene: TRBD2; V gene: TRBV20-1; clone size: many; CDR3 length: 18; CDR3 DNA: TGCAGTGCTCAACCCGGGACTAGCGGGGGGCCCTACCACTACGAGCAGTACTTC; CDR3 protein: CSAQPGTSGGPYHYEQYF
J gene: TRBJ1-2; D gene: TRBD1; V gene: TRBV5-1; clone size: many; CDR3 length: 15; CDR3 DNA: TGCGCCAGCAGCACGGGGGGACAGCCCAACTATGGCTACACCTTC; CDR3 protein: CASSTGGQPNYGYTF
J gene: TRBJ1-4; D gene: .; V gene: TRBV11-1; clone size: .; CDR3 length: 18; CDR3 DNA: TGTGCCAGCAGCTCAGCATCCACCCCTTTGACAACTAATGAAAAACTGTTTTTT; CDR3 protein: CASSSASTPLTTNEKLFF
J gene: TRBJ2-3; D gene: .; V gene: TRBV6-5; clone size: many; CDR3 length: 14; CDR3 DNA: TGTGCCAGCAGTTTCCATCCAGGGCAGGAACGTTTGTATTTT; CDR3 protein: CASSFHPGQERLYF
J gene: TRBJ2-7; D gene: TRBD1; V gene: TRBV5-6; clone size: many; CDR3 length: 14; CDR3 DNA: TGTGCCAGCAGCTCATACAGGGGTTGGGGCGAGCAGTACTTC; CDR3 protein: CASSSYRGWGEQYF
J gene: TRBJ2-7; D gene: TRBD2; V gene: TRBV20-1; clone size: many; CDR3 length: 13; CDR3 DNA: TGCAGTGCCACGACTAGCGCTGCCTACGAGCAGTACTTC; CDR3 protein: CSATTSAAYEQYF
J gene: TRBJ1-5; D gene: .; V gene: TRBV6-1; clone size: many; CDR3 length: 16; CDR3 DNA: TGTGCCAGCATCCCAGCACGACCCGCTGGGGGTCAGCCCCAGCATTTT; CDR3 protein: CASIPARPAGGQPQHF
J gene: TRBJ2-3; D gene: .; V gene: TRBV20-1; clone size: many; CDR3 length: 15; CDR3 DNA: TGCTGTGCCGAACACCACTGGCGGGACACAGATACGCAGTATTTT; CDR3 protein: CCAEHHWRDTDTQYF
J gene: TRBJ2-7; D gene: TRBD1; V gene: TRBV6-2/TRBV6-3; clone size: .; CDR3 length: 13; CDR3 DNA: TGTGCCAGCAGACCTCCGACAGGGTGGGAGCAGTACTTC; CDR3 protein: CASRPPTGWEQYF
J gene: TRBJ2-1; D gene: .; V gene: TRBV12-3/TRBV12-4; clone size: many; CDR3 length: 12; CDR3 DNA: TGTGCCAGCACGGGTGGTATCGATGAGCAGTTCTTC; CDR3 protein: CASTGGIDEQFF
J gene: TRBJ2-7; D gene: .; V gene: TRBV19; clone size: many; CDR3 length: 15; CDR3 DNA: TGTGCCAGTAGTCTACAGGACCAGCCCTCCTACGAGCAGTACTTC; CDR3 protein: CASSLQDQPSYEQYF
J gene: TRBJ1-2; D gene: TRBD1; V gene: TRBV20-1; clone size: many; CDR3 length: 14; CDR3 DNA: TGCAGTGCTAGAGATCGACAGGGGCCCTATGGCTACACCTTC; CDR3 protein: CSARDRQGPYGYTF
J gene: TRBJ1-2; D gene: .; V gene: TRBV12-3/TRBV12-4; clone size: many; CDR3 length: 13; CDR3 DNA: TGTGCCAGCAGTTTGGAGGAGAACTATGGCTACACCTTC; CDR3 protein: CASSLEENYGYTF
J gene: TRBJ2-5; D gene: TRBD1; V gene: TRBV5-1; clone size: many; CDR3 length: 14; CDR3 DNA: TGCGCCAGCAGCCCGGGACAGGCACGGGAGACCCAGTACTTC; CDR3 protein: CASSPGQARETQYF
J gene: TRBJ1-3; D gene: .; V gene: TRBV7-2; clone size: .; CDR3 length: 15; CDR3 DNA: TGTGCCAGCAGCTTAGCGCCAGGGGCTGGAAACACCATATATTTT; CDR3 protein: CASSLAPGAGNTIYF
J gene: TRBJ1-1; D gene: .; V gene: TRBV29-1; clone size: many; CDR3 length: 13; CDR3 DNA: TGCAGCGCTCGCGGGACCCAGAACACTGAAGCTTTCTTT; CDR3 protein: CSARGTQNTEAFF
J gene: TRBJ1-2; D gene: .; V gene: TRBV29-1; clone size: many; CDR3 length: 12; CDR3 DNA: TGCAGCGTTGAAGCAATCCTCTATGGCTACACCTTC; CDR3 protein: CSVEAILYGYTF
J gene: TRBJ2-1; D gene: .; V gene: TRBV18; clone size: many; CDR3 length: 14; CDR3 DNA: TGTGCCAGCTCACCGGGGACGTCGATCAATGAGCAGTTCTTC; CDR3 protein: CASSPGTSINEQFF
J gene: TRBJ2-3; D gene: .; V gene: TRBV5-6; clone size: many; CDR3 length: 15; CDR3 DNA: TGTGCCAGCAGCTTGTCCCCAGGGCGCACAGATACGCAGTATTTT; CDR3 protein: CASSLSPGRTDTQYF
J gene: TRBJ2-7; D gene: TRBD2; V gene: TRBV11-1; clone size: many; CDR3 length: 19; CDR3 DNA: TGTGCCAGCAGCAAGAGCGGGGGGCGGGTAGCGGGGTTAACGAACGAGCAGTACTTC; CDR3 protein: CASSKSGGRVAGLTNEQYF